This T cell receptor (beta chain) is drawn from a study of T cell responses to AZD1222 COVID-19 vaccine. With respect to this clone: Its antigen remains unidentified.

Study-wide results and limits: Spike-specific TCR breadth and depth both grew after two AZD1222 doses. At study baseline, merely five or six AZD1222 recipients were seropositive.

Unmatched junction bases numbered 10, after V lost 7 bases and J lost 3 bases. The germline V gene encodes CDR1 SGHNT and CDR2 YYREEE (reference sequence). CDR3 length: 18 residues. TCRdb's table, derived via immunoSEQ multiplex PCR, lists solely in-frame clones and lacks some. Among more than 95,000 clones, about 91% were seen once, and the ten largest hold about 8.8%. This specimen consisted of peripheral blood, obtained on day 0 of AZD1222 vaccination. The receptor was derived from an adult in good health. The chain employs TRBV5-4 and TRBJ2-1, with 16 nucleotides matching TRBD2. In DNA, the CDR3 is TGTGCCAGCTTCACGGGACTAGCGGGGGGGCGTGGCTACAATGAGCAGTTCTTC. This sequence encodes CASFTGLAGGRGYNEQFF.